These 10 T cell receptor beta chains were all obtained from the same sample, sequenced in a study of cytomegalovirus exposure and HLA in healthy donors. Primers: 60 Vbeta forward and 13 Jbeta reverse. Libraries were prepared by immunoSEQ multiplex PCR; TCRdb keeps only in-frame clonotypes and omits some of them. The profile shows tens of thousands of clones, about 62% of them singletons. Sample: PBMCs. The receptors originated from a man aged 30 to 39 in good health and CMV-seronegative.

The chain carries TRBV9 and TRBJ2-3, with D possibly matching TRBD1 (5 bases). Looked up from germline, CDR1 is SGDLS and CDR2 is YYNGEE. Trimming cost V 0 bases and J 3 bases, with 11 bases left between them. The CDR3 consists of 15 residues. CDR3 loop: CASSVVQDTTDTQYF. The CDR3 nucleotides are TGTGCCAGCAGCGTAGTTCAGGACACAACAGATACGCAGTATTTT. Based on the CDR3 plus reference TRBV9 and TRBJ2-3, the full variable domain is DSGVTQTPKHLITATGQRVTLRCSPRSGDLSVYWYQQSLDQGLQFLIQYYNGEERAKGNILERFSAQQFPDLHSELNLSSLELGDSALYFCASSVVQDTTDTQYFGPGTRLTVL.

This chain joins TRBV27 and TRBJ2-1, with D tentatively TRBD2 (5 bases). CDR1 and CDR2 from the germline V gene are MNHEY and SMNVEV (reference sequence). CDR3 length equals 12 residues. V lost 6 bases and J 10 bases, leaving 13 bases between the germline ends. CDR3 nucleotides: TGTGCCAGCAGCCTCTCTCGGGAAGAGCAGTTCTTC. It codes for CASSLSREEQFF.

The chain uses TRBV19 and TRBJ1-2; 9 nucleotides align to TRBD1. The CDR3 is 14 residues long. Germline V gene sequence: CDR1 LNHDA, CDR2 SQIVND (reference sequence). The ends lost 4 bases at V and 3 bases at J; junction bases unmatched: 3. For the CDR3, the DNA is TGTGCCAGTAGTAAACAGGGGGCTGACTATGGCTACACCTTC. Protein: CASSKQGADYGYTF. The entire variable domain, with the rest obtained from reference TRBV19 and TRBJ1-2, is as follows: DGGITQSPKYLFRKEGQNVTLSCEQNLNHDAMYWYRQDPGQGLRLIYYSQIVNDFQKGDIAEGYSVSREKKESFPLTVTSAQKNPTAFYLCASSKQGADYGYTFGSGTRLTVV.

This chain joins TRBV9 and TRBJ2-2; TRBD2 aligns across 9 bases. V trimming: 3 bases; J trimming: 5 bases; junction bases outside the gene matches: 8. The germline gives CDR1 SGDLS, CDR2 YYNGEE. There are 16 residues in the CDR3. The CDR3 region is CASSAGTSLGTGELFF. The CDR3, as DNA: TGTGCCAGCAGCGCAGGGACTAGCTTGGGGACCGGGGAGCTGTTTTTT.

This clone was counted only a few times. V and J are TRBV7-9 and TRBJ1-2; unclear D gene. The V end lost 3 bases, the J end lost 2 bases, and 7 bases lay between the germline ends. The CDR3 totals 13 residues. Per germline, CDR1 SEHNR and CDR2 FQNEAQ (reference sequence). The CDR3 is CASSFSGNYGYTF. In DNA form, the CDR3 reads TGTGCCAGCAGCTTCTCAGGCAACTATGGCTACACCTTC. Supplemented by reference TRBV7-9 and TRBJ1-2, the full variable domain reads DTGVSQNPRHKITKRGQNVTFRCDPISEHNRLYWYRQTLGQGPEFLTYFQNEAQLEKSRLLSDRFSAERPKGSFSTLEIQRTEQGDSAMYLCASSFSGNYGYTFGSGTRLTVV.

For the CDR3, the DNA is TGTGCCAGCAGTGACCCCAGCGGGAGGGCCTACAATGAGCAGTTCTTC. It encodes CASSDPSGRAYNEQFF. The gene calls are TRBV6-1 and TRBJ2-1; 10 bases match TRBD2. Germline V lookup: CDR1 MNHNS, CDR2 SASEGT. The CDR3 is 16 residues long. V was pared by 3 bases and J by 2 bases, with 4 bases of the junction left unmatched.

In DNA form, the CDR3 reads TGTGCCAGCAGTTTAGGGGTAGGAGGAGGCACTGAAGCTTTCTTT. It specifies CASSLGVGGGTEAFF. V gene TRBV27 combines with J gene TRBJ1-1; D remains unclear. The CDR3 is 15 amino acids. V was pared by 2 bases and J by 4 bases, with 14 bases between. The germline gives CDR1 MNHEY, CDR2 SMNVEV (reference sequence).

The chain joins TRBV9 to TRBJ1-1; the D gene is possibly TRBD1 (6 bases). The CDR3 spans 13 residues. Between the trimmed V and J ends, which lost 0 bases and 11 bases, there was a span of 14 bases. The germline V gene encodes CDR1 SGDLS and CDR2 YYNGEE. This chain's CDR3 is CASSVGERTEAFF. The DNA of the CDR3 is TGTGCCAGCAGCGTAGGTGAAAGGACAGAGGCTTTCTTT.

V and J are TRBV12-5 and TRBJ2-1, with 10 positions matching TRBD2. The germline V gene encodes CDR1 LGHNT and CDR2 FRNRAP. This CDR3 has 16 residues. Trimming took 2 bases from V and 3 from J; bases not matched to a gene: 4. The chain's CDR3 is CASGLRTSGIYNEQFF. CDR3 sequence (DNA): TGTGCTAGTGGTTTGCGGACTAGCGGAATCTACAATGAGCAGTTCTTC. Variable domain in full (rest from reference TRBV12-5 and TRBJ2-1): DARVTQTPRHKVTEMGQEVTMRCQPILGHNTVFWYRQTMMQGLELLAYFRNRAPLDDSGMPKDRFSAEMPDATLATLKIQPSEPRDSAVYFCASGLRTSGIYNEQFFGPGTRLTVL.

J is TRBJ2-2 and V is TRBV6-1; possibly TRBD2 for D (5 bases). CDR3 length: 14 residues. Germline assignment: CDR1 MNHNS and CDR2 SASEGT. Trimming shortened V by 5 bases and J by 1 base, and 8 bases separated the two germline ends. CDR3 bases: TGTGCCAGCAGTTCGCGGGTGAACACCGGGGAGCTGTTTTTT. It is translated as CASSSRVNTGELFF.